The 17 T cell receptor beta chains reported below all come from one sample, sequenced in a study of patients and donors after allogeneic stem cell transplantation. MiXCR was run by TCRdb on the RT-PCR reads, yielding one entry per CDR3 protein. The table lists some 90,000 distinct CDR3 sequences, 45% to 50% of them singletons, with 50% to 75% in the top ten. The specimen sequenced was blood, either unsorted or a sorted T cell fraction (not recorded which). Receptor source: a human donor who was either an allogeneic HSCT recipient or a stem cell or donor lymphocyte infusion donor (not recorded which). It is not recorded whose cells these are; they may come from a transplant donor.

This chain uses TRBV16 with TRBJ2-2; perhaps TRBD1 as D (5 bases). CDR1 and CDR2 from the germline V gene are KGHSY and FQNENV. Trimming removed 7 bases at V and 0 bases at J, with 9 bases between. CDR3 size: 14 residues. CDR3 residues: CASTWTPNTGELFF. As DNA, the CDR3 is TGTGCCAGCACATGGACACCGAACACCGGGGAGCTGTTTTTT.

The rearrangement uses TRBV27 and TRBJ2-3; D could derive from TRBD1 or TRBD2 (6 bases each). V shed 6 bases and J shed 7 bases, with 17 bases lying between them. CDR1 MNHEY and CDR2 SMNVEV come from the germline V gene (reference sequence). The CDR3 runs to 14 residues. CDR3 sequence reads: CASSRERGTHTQYF. DNA for the CDR3: TGTGCCAGCAGCCGGGAGAGGGGGACCCATACGCAGTATTTT.

V gene TRBV6-5 combines with J gene TRBJ1-1, with a possible D match to TRBD1 (5 bases). V dropped 6 bases and J dropped 0 bases, with 26 bases sitting between them. The V gene's germline CDR1 is MNHEY and CDR2 SVGAGI. The CDR3 runs 19 residues. The DNA of the CDR3 is TGTGCCAGCAGCACCCATCAAGGGGTGACTATTGGGGTGAACACTGAAGCTTTCTTT. It is translated as CASSTHQGVTIGVNTEAFF.

The V and J genes are TRBV11-2 and TRBJ1-3, with D unclear. The CDR3 spans 17 residues. Trimming left V 3 bases short and J 0 bases short, with 15 bases between. Per germline, CDR1 SGHAT and CDR2 FQNNGV. The CDR3 region is CASSFVHSSSSGNTIYF. For the CDR3, the DNA is TGTGCCAGCAGCTTCGTCCATAGCTCGAGCTCTGGAAACACCATATATTTT.

V gene TRBV5-1 combines with J gene TRBJ1-1; D perhaps matches TRBD1 (5 bases). The CDR3 extends over 17 amino acids. From germline, CDR1 is SGHRS and CDR2 YFSETQ. The V end lost 4 bases, the J end lost 9 bases, and 28 bases lay between the germline ends. The CDR3 region has the DNA TGCGCCAGCAGCCCCGCCATGGGGGAGGGAGAGAACTTGAAAGCTTTCTTT. Translation gives CASSPAMGEGENLKAFF.

The chain is built from TRBV5-1 and TRBJ1-2; D remains ambiguous. Germline CDR1 is SGHRS and CDR2 is YFSETQ. V dropped 0 bases and J dropped 14 bases, with 17 bases sitting between them. CDR3 size: 13 residues. CDR3: CASSLESQGQGTF. CDR3 DNA: TGCGCCAGCAGCTTGGAAAGTCAAGGTCAAGGGACCTTC.

The genes are TRBV19 and TRBJ1-1; tentatively, D is TRBD1 (6 bases). The V end was cut by 6 bases, the J end by 2 bases, with 13 bases between. Looked up from germline, CDR1 is LNHDA and CDR2 is SQIVND (reference sequence). The CDR3 runs to 14 residues. The CDR3 here is CASSWLGTNTEAFF. The CDR3 DNA follows: TGTGCCAGTAGCTGGTTGGGGACAAACACTGAAGCTTTCTTT.

The chain recombines TRBV4-2 with TRBJ1-1; D is possibly TRBD1 (5 bases). V was trimmed by 0 bases and J by 3 bases, leaving 8 bases between them. The CDR3 sequence is 14 residues long. Germline CDR1 reads LGHNA; CDR2 reads YNFKEQ. The CDR3: CASSQDQGYTEAFF. CDR3 nucleotides: TGTGCCAGCAGCCAAGATCAGGGTTACACTGAAGCTTTCTTT.

The chain employs TRBV7-8 and TRBJ1-1; D remains ambiguous. V shed 3 bases and J shed 4 bases, with 9 bases lying between them. Germline V lookup: CDR1 SGHVS, CDR2 FQNEAQ. The CDR3 sequence is 13 residues long. In DNA form, the CDR3 reads TGTGCCAGCAGCTTTTTGCGGGGCACTGAAGCTTTCTTT. It translates to CASSFLRGTEAFF.

This chain joins TRBV7-9 and TRBJ1-1, with a possible D match to TRBD1 (5 bases). With 4 bases removed from V and 9 bases from J, the gap between germline ends came to 21 bases. CDR1 and CDR2 (germline): SEHNR, FQNEAQ (reference sequence). The CDR3 sequence is 15 residues long. The CDR3 spells CASSSGLAWDFQAFF. CDR3 coding DNA: TGTGCCAGCAGCTCCGGGCTTGCTTGGGACTTCCAAGCTTTCTTT.

This clonotype turned up a few times. The chain combines TRBV29-1 with TRBJ1-1; D uncertain. The germline V gene has CDR1 SQVTM and CDR2 ANQGSEA. Trimming stripped 0 bases from V and 11 bases from J, with 13 bases between. The CDR3 is made up of 12 amino acids. CDR3 bases: TGCAGCGTTGAAGATTTCAGAAATGAGGCTTTCTTT. Its protein is CSVEDFRNEAFF.

The chain couples TRBV6-2 or TRBV6-3 to TRBJ2-1, with D hard to call. Germline V gene data show CDR1 as MNHEY and CDR2 as SVGEGT. Trimming cost V 4 bases and J 0 bases, with 13 bases left between them. The length of the CDR3 is 16 residues. Here the CDR3 reads CASSSPRQSSYNEQFF. CDR3 bases: TGTGCCAGCAGTTCGCCGCGGCAGAGCTCCTACAATGAGCAGTTCTTC.

The chain is built from TRBV29-1 and TRBJ2-3, with TRBD2 identical over 9 bases. Trimming at V came to 3 bases and at J to 2 bases, leaving 3 bases not matched to a gene. The CDR3 covers 14 residues. Germline lookup yields CDR1 SQVTM and CDR2 ANQGSEA. CDR3 bases: TGCAGCGTTGATGCGGGAGGGGACACAGATACGCAGTATTTT. The encoded protein is CSVDAGGDTDTQYF.

V and J are TRBV5-5 and TRBJ2-4, with 7 bases aligning to TRBD1. The CDR3 contains 17 residues. Per the germline V gene, CDR1 is SGHKS and CDR2 is YYEKEE (reference sequence). The V segment lost 3 bases and the J segment 0 bases; nucleotides outside the gene matches: 9. CDR3 residues: CASSYYYRGLAKNIQYF. As DNA, the CDR3 is TGTGCCAGCAGCTACTATTACAGGGGCCTAGCCAAAAACATTCAGTACTTC.

The chain carries TRBV29-1 and TRBJ2-7; no reliable D call. The germline gives CDR1 SQVTM, CDR2 ANQGSEA. The germline V and J ends were trimmed by 6 bases and 5 bases, with 14 bases remaining between them. The CDR3 runs 12 residues. This CDR3 reads CSVWIDPNEQYF. CDR3 nucleotides: TGCAGCGTATGGATCGACCCCAACGAGCAGTACTTC.

This clonotype was recorded a few times. This rearrangement joins TRBV4-3 to TRBJ2-7; D might be TRBD1 (6 bases). This CDR3 has 13 amino acids. Germline V gene lookup returns CDR1 LGHNA and CDR2 YSLEER. Trimming pared 5 bases from V and 6 bases from J, leaving 14 bases between. DNA of the CDR3: TGCGCCAGCAGCGCCGGGACATTGGGCGAGCAGTACTTC. Protein product: CASSAGTLGEQYF.

The rearrangement links TRBV28 to TRBJ2-2; the D gene is possibly TRBD1 (6 bases). The germline gives CDR1 MDHEN, CDR2 SYDVKM. Trimming pared 2 bases from V and 0 bases from J, leaving 10 bases between. This CDR3 is built from 16 residues. The DNA of the CDR3 is TGTGCCAGCAGTTTACTTGGGACACCGAACACCGGGGAGCTGTTTTTT. This gives the protein CASSLLGTPNTGELFF.